The 30 T cell receptor beta chains in this list originate from one sample, sequenced in a study of tumor-infiltrating lymphocytes in oesophageal squamous cell carcinoma. TCRdb re-called the PCR reads with MiXCR, one entry per CDR3 protein. The sample comprises 15,000 to 20,000 distinct CDR3 sequences, 50% of which are singletons, and 20% to 30% rests with the top ten. The sequenced sample was esophageal tumor tissue. The receptors were gathered from a male donor with esophageal squamous cell carcinoma.

This clonotype showed up many times. The chain has TRBV19 and TRBJ1-6; unclear D gene. This CDR3 spans 13 amino acids. Trimming removed 4 bases from V and 9 bases from J, with 10 bases in between. Germline CDR1 and CDR2: LNHDA and SQIVND (reference sequence). CDR3 DNA sequence: TGTGCCAGTAGTAGTCTCCACGGTTCACCCCTCCACTTT. Amino acid sequence: CASSSLHGSPLHF.

The V call is TRBV27, the J call TRBJ1-1; 7 bases are shared with TRBD1. The tail of the sequence fits TRBJ2-7 better, so the J call may be wrong. The CDR3 is made up of 17 amino acids. Germline CDR1 is MNHEY and CDR2 is SMNVEV (reference sequence). CDR3 DNA sequence: TGTGCCAGCAGTTTATCCTCGGGTCGGGACAGACCCTACGAGCAGTACTTC. It specifies CASSLSSGRDRPYEQYF.

This clonotype appeared once. V is TRBV7-8 and J is TRBJ2-4; 8 bases are a match to TRBD2. Germline loops: CDR1 SGHVS, CDR2 FQNEAQ. V lost 5 bases, J lost 13 bases, and 13 bases stayed unmatched. The CDR3 runs 14 residues. The chain's CDR3 is CASSAGTSVNEQYF. In DNA, the CDR3 is TGTGCCAGCAGCGCCGGGACTAGTGTAAATGAGCAGTACTTC.

The CDR3 coding sequence is TGCGCCAGCAGAATAGCGGGAATCGGCACAGATACGCAGTATTTT. Its protein is CASRIAGIGTDTQYF. V usage is TRBV4-1 and J usage is TRBJ2-3, with 8 nucleotides matching TRBD2. Trimming took 6 bases from V and 1 from J; bases not matched to a gene: 6. The CDR3 covers 15 residues. The germline CDR1 and CDR2 sequences are MGHRA and YSYEKL.

The genes are TRBV7-1 and TRBJ2-3; 9 bases are a match to TRBD2. TRBV7-1 is an open reading frame, and its role is uncertain. The CDR3 consists of 15 residues. The CDR3 nucleotides read TGTGCTTTATCAAAGACTAGCGGCCGCACAGATACGCAGTATTTT. Amino acids: CALSKTSGRTDTQYF.

The V gene is TRBV7-8, the J gene TRBJ1-2; 10 nucleotides match TRBD1. J lost 7 bases, V lost 6 bases, and 8 bases had no gene match. CDR1 and CDR2 from the germline V gene are SGHVS and FQNEAQ. This CDR3 comprises 14 residues. The CDR3 spells CASRPPGQGIGYTF. The CDR3, as DNA: TGTGCCAGCAGACCACCGGGACAGGGGATTGGCTACACCTTC.

The CDR3 reads CAISDNYEQYF. The CDR3 DNA reads TGTGCCATCAGTGACAACTACGAGCAGTACTTC. The chain uses TRBV10-3 and TRBJ2-1; D gene uncertain. TRBJ2-7 explains the end of the DNA better; the J call may be wrong. The CDR3 consists of 11 residues. The germline CDR1 and CDR2 sequences are ENHRY and SYGVKD.

In the case of this clonotype: A read error is likely, as this CDR3 ends without the conserved phenylalanine or tryptophan. The DNA is omitted, as the CDR3 cannot be located on it reliably, and the CDR3 follows TCRdb's listing. The chain recombines TRBV7-6 with TRBJ2-6; the table's D call TRBD1 went unverified against the DNA. The germline CDR1 and CDR2 sequences are SGHVS and FNYEAQ. The CDR3 comprises 18 residues, both ends counted. Here the CDR3 reads CASSLGIALGYNEQFFGA.

The gene calls are TRBV20-1 and TRBJ1-4; 8 positions agree with TRBD1. The ends lost 4 bases at V and 7 bases at J; junction bases unmatched: 5. The CDR3 sequence is 13 residues long. Looked up from germline, CDR1 is DFQATT and CDR2 is SNEGSKA (reference sequence). The chain's CDR3 is CSAIDRGGEKLFF. CDR3 coding DNA: TGCAGTGCTATCGACAGGGGAGGTGAAAAACTGTTTTTT.

V and J are TRBV7-2 and TRBJ2-5; a possible D gene is TRBD2 (5 bases). The J call may be faulty, since TRBJ2-1 better matches the DNA end. The CDR3 is made up of 15 amino acids. The germline V gene encodes CDR1 SGHTA and CDR2 FQGNSA. The CDR3 DNA reads as TGTGCCAGCAGCTTAGACAGCGGACCCTACAATGAGCAGTTCTTC. Its translation is CASSLDSGPYNEQFF.

V gene TRBV6-5 combines with J gene TRBJ2-1; TRBD1 matches 7 bases. The CDR3 loop spans 15 amino acids. Losses at the gene ends were 2 bases for V and 9 bases for J; bases not matched to a gene: 10. Germline values: CDR1 MNHEY, CDR2 SVGAGI. Here the CDR3 reads CASSYLLQGHVEQFF. CDR3 nucleotide sequence: TGTGCCAGCAGTTACCTCTTACAGGGGCATGTTGAGCAGTTCTTC.

With respect to this clonotype: The conserved final phenylalanine or tryptophan is absent from the CDR3, which likely points to a read error. The DNA is left out, because the CDR3 cannot be placed on it with certainty; the CDR3 is given as TCRdb lists it. V gene TRBV6-2 or TRBV6-3 combines with J gene TRBJ2-7; TRBD1 reflects the table's D call only, with no check against the DNA. Germline loops: CDR1 MNHEY, CDR2 SVGEGT. Including both end residues, the CDR3 is 16 amino acids long. CDR3 sequence: CASSLRGTLQGYTFGS.

The chain is built from TRBV7-9 and TRBJ2-5; D uncertain. Germline CDR1 and CDR2: SEHNR and FQNEAQ (reference sequence). The CDR3 has 14 residues. V was pared by 7 bases and J by 4 bases, with 16 bases between. The CDR3 is CASTPYKVGETQYF. CDR3 in DNA: TGTGCCAGCACCCCGTATAAGGTCGGAGAGACCCAGTACTTC.

To note about this clonotype: The conserved final phenylalanine or tryptophan is absent from the CDR3, which likely points to a read error. The DNA is left out, because the CDR3 cannot be placed on it with certainty; the CDR3 is given as TCRdb lists it. V usage is TRBV28 and J usage is TRBJ2-6; the table's D call TRBD1 went unverified against the DNA. The germline gives CDR1 MDHEN, CDR2 SYDVKM. With termini counted, the CDR3 has 13 amino acids. The CDR3 spells CASRAPYEQYFGA.

The V call is TRBV7-2, the J call TRBJ2-5, with TRBD2 matching over 13 bases. The J call may be incorrect, as the DNA end agrees better with TRBJ2-1. There are 15 residues in the CDR3. CDR1 is SGHTA, CDR2 FQGNSA, per germline. CDR3 coding DNA: TGTGCCAGCAGCTGGACTAGCGGGGGTAGGGATGAGCAGTTCTTC. This encodes CASSWTSGGRDEQFF.

The chain has TRBV7-2 and TRBJ1-1; D remains ambiguous. The CDR3 covers 15 residues. V lost 0 bases to trimming and J lost 0 bases, with 8 bases between them. Germline V gene sequence: CDR1 SGHTA, CDR2 FQGNSA. CDR3 bases: TGTGCCAGCAGCTTAGCGGGCAGCATGAACACTGAAGCTTTCTTT. Amino acid sequence: CASSLAGSMNTEAFF.

This clonotype was recorded many times. The conserved phenylalanine or tryptophan normally closing the CDR3 is absent here, so this likely arose from a read error. No DNA is shown, since the ends of the CDR3 on it are uncertain; the CDR3 is the one TCRdb lists. This chain uses TRBV11-2 with TRBJ2-6; the D call TRBD2 from the table was never checked on the DNA. The germline V gene encodes CDR1 SGHAT and CDR2 FQNNGV. The CDR3 has 8 residues if both end residues are counted. The CDR3 sequence is CASSAGLP.

This rearrangement joins TRBV10-2 to TRBJ2-7; D uncertain. The J call could be wrong; TRBJ2-5 is a better fit for the DNA end. The CDR3 contains 15 residues. Germline CDR1 is WSHSY and CDR2 is SAAADI. The CDR3 nucleotides read TGCGCCAGCAAATTAGCTAGTATGAGGACCGAGACCCAGTACTTC. It specifies CASKLASMRTETQYF.

For this clonotype: Because it lacks the conserved phenylalanine or tryptophan at the end, this CDR3 is likely a read error. The DNA is left out, because the CDR3 cannot be placed on it with certainty; the CDR3 is given as TCRdb lists it. The chain couples TRBV28 to TRBJ2-5; the table's D call of TRBD1 was not tested on the DNA. The CDR3 is made up of 18 amino acids, end residues included. CDR1 and CDR2 (germline): MDHEN, SYDVKM. CDR3 in amino acids: CASSLFPQGVGSPLHFGN.

This clonotype showed up many times. This chain uses TRBV28 with TRBJ2-1, with 8 bases aligning to TRBD1. CDR3 length equals 13 residues. CDR1 is MDHEN, CDR2 SYDVKM, per germline. V trimming: 10 bases; J trimming: 9 bases; junction bases outside the gene matches: 11. CDR3 sequence: CATVGQGAAEQFF. CDR3 DNA: TGTGCCACCGTGGGGCAGGGGGCAGCTGAGCAGTTCTTC.

This clonotype was seen more than once but under ten times. This chain joins TRBV7-6 and TRBJ2-5, with D unresolved. Judging by the DNA end, TRBJ2-7 fits better; the J call may be wrong. The length of the CDR3 is 13 residues. The germline CDR1 and CDR2 sequences are SGHVS and FNYEAQ. CDR3 DNA: TGTGCCAGCAGCTTAGCTTCAGGTCCCGAGCAGTACTTC. Protein sequence: CASSLASGPEQYF.

The rearrangement joins TRBV7-2 to TRBJ2-3; D is undetermined. The CDR3 loop spans 12 amino acids. CDR1 and CDR2 from the germline V gene are SGHTA and FQGNSA. With 3 bases removed from V and 1 base from J, the gap between germline ends came to 2 bases. The chain's CDR3 is CASSLGTDTQYF. The CDR3 region has the DNA TGTGCCAGCAGCTTGGGCACAGATACGCAGTATTTT.

The V gene is TRBV7-9, the J gene TRBJ2-3; no firm D call. Trimming cost V 3 bases and J 7 bases, with 14 bases left between them. The CDR3 is made up of 14 amino acids. Germline loops: CDR1 SEHNR, CDR2 FQNEAQ (reference sequence). The CDR3 bases are TGTGCCAGCAGCTTCGGCGGAGCCGACCATACGCAGTATTTT. This gives the protein CASSFGGADHTQYF.

The chain has TRBV12-3 or TRBV12-4 and TRBJ2-5, with 8 bases that match TRBD2. This CDR3 region has 16 residues. V was pared by 3 bases and J by 1 base, with 7 bases of the junction left unmatched. This CDR3 reads CASSFTGAGGQETQYF. CDR3 nucleotides: TGTGCCAGCAGTTTTACCGGGGCGGGAGGCCAAGAGACCCAGTACTTC.

V and J are TRBV7-8 and TRBJ2-2, with D possibly called TRBD1 or TRBD2 (6 bases each). V was cut by 5 bases and J by 3 bases, with 13 bases left in between. Germline loops: CDR1 SGHVS, CDR2 FQNEAQ. The CDR3 runs to 15 residues. In nucleotides, the CDR3 is TGTGCCAGCAGCCCGAGGAGGGGGTACACCGGGGAGCTGTTTTTT. Protein sequence: CASSPRRGYTGELFF.

This clonotype showed up many times. As DNA, the CDR3 is TGTGCCAGCAGTTACTCGTCAGGTGGAGATACGCAGTATTTT. It is translated as CASSYSSGGDTQYF. The genes are TRBV6-6 and TRBJ2-3; D unclear. The V end lost 0 bases, the J end lost 5 bases, and 9 bases lay between the germline ends. The germline CDR1 and CDR2 sequences are MNHNY and SVGAGI (reference sequence). The CDR3 is 14 residues long.

The rearrangement joins TRBV7-6 to TRBJ2-1, with 14 bases identical to TRBD2. Judging by the DNA end, TRBJ2-7 fits better; the J call may be wrong. This CDR3 is 19 amino acids long. CDR1 is SGHVS, CDR2 FNYEAQ, per germline. CDR3 region: CASSFRTGTSGSSYNEQYF. Here the CDR3 DNA reads TGTGCCAGCAGCTTCCGGACCGGGACTAGCGGGAGCTCCTACAATGAGCAGTACTTC.

This chain uses TRBV7-2 with TRBJ2-5; no clear D gene. The J call could be wrong; TRBJ2-1 is a better fit for the DNA end. The CDR3 contains 13 residues. Germline loops: CDR1 SGHTA, CDR2 FQGNSA. CDR3 DNA: TGTGCCAGCAGCTTAGTGGCATACAATGAGCAGTTCTTC. Its translation is CASSLVAYNEQFF.

There are many counts of this clonotype. This chain connects TRBV19 to TRBJ2-4; D gene ambiguous. The CDR3 is 14 residues long. CDR1 and CDR2 from the germline V gene are LNHDA and SQIVND (reference sequence). V was cut by 5 bases and J by 0 bases, with 8 bases left in between. The chain's CDR3 is CASSGDLAKNIQYF. CDR3 nucleotide sequence: TGTGCCAGTAGTGGAGATTTAGCCAAAAACATTCAGTACTTC. The entire variable domain, with the rest obtained from reference TRBV19 and TRBJ2-4, is as follows: DGGITQSPKYLFRKEGQNVTLSCEQNLNHDAMYWYRQDPGQGLRLIYYSQIVNDFQKGDIAEGYSVSREKKESFPLTVTSAQKNPTAFYLCASSGDLAKNIQYFGAGTRLSVL.

The chain has TRBV11-2 and TRBJ1-1, with D possibly being TRBD2 (6 bases). With the DNA end fitting TRBJ2-5 better, the J assignment may be wrong. Germline V gene lookup returns CDR1 SGHAT and CDR2 FQNNGV. This CDR3 region has 13 residues. The DNA of the CDR3 is TGTGCCAGCAGCTTATTGCGGGGCTGGACCCAGTACTTC. Amino acids: CASSLLRGWTQYF.